This passage covers 25 T cell receptor beta chains from one sample sequenced in a study of T cell responses to AZD1222 COVID-19 vaccine. Some clones are missing from TCRdb's copy, which holds only in-frame ones; the method was immunoSEQ multiplex PCR. This table has roughly 100,000 clones, 91% appearing once. Sequencing was performed on peripheral blood, taken on day 0 of AZD1222 vaccination. The source is an adult in good health.

The chain uses TRBV10-3 and TRBJ1-2; D call uncertain. CDR3 length: 14 residues. Per the germline V gene, CDR1 is ENHRY and CDR2 is SYGVKD. Deletions cut 3 bases from V and 5 bases from J, with 13 bases between. CDR3 nucleotide sequence: TGTGCCATCAGTGACCTTGGGATTGGGTATGGCTACACCTTC. This translates into CAISDLGIGYGYTF.

The V and J genes are TRBV6-1 and TRBJ2-7, with TRBD1 identical over 10 bases. V lost 4 bases, J lost 5 bases, and 11 bases stayed unmatched. The CDR3 covers 16 residues. Germline V CDR1 and CDR2: MNHNS, SASEGT. This CDR3 is CASSAHTGTGANEQYF. The CDR3 coding sequence is TGTGCCAGCAGTGCTCATACCGGGACAGGGGCTAACGAGCAGTACTTC.

V usage is TRBV28 and J usage is TRBJ2-3; D tentatively reads TRBD1 or TRBD2 (5 bases each). The V end lost 6 bases, the J end lost 6 bases, and 13 bases lay between the germline ends. Germline V gene sequence: CDR1 MDHEN, CDR2 SYDVKM. The length of the CDR3 is 13 residues. CDR3 sequence: CASSLGTPDTQYF. The CDR3 DNA sequence: TGTGCCAGCAGCCTGGGGACCCCCGATACGCAGTATTTT.

This chain uses TRBV19 with TRBJ2-1, with 7 bases lining up with TRBD2. The CDR3 sequence is 13 residues long. Trimming cost V 9 bases and J 15 bases; bases outside gene matches: 17. The germline gives CDR1 LNHDA, CDR2 SQIVND (reference sequence). The CDR3 region is CASQSRLAGSPFF. The CDR3 DNA reads as TGTGCCAGCCAATCGAGACTAGCAGGATCCCCGTTCTTC.

V usage is TRBV5-1 and J usage is TRBJ1-4, with D tentatively TRBD1 (5 bases). The V end was cut by 4 bases, the J end by 2 bases, with 15 bases between. Germline assignment: CDR1 SGHRS and CDR2 YFSETQ. CDR3 length: 16 residues. CDR3 region: CASSRDPKGTNEKLFF. The CDR3 DNA is TGCGCCAGCAGCCGGGACCCAAAGGGGACTAATGAAAAACTGTTTTTT.

This chain uses TRBV4-3 with TRBJ2-7; unclear D gene. Per the germline V gene, CDR1 is LGHNA and CDR2 is YSLEER. Trimming took 1 base from V and 0 from J, leaving 10 bases between them. There are 15 residues in the CDR3. The CDR3 sequence: CASSQVVALSYEQYF. CDR3 nucleotides: TGCGCCAGCAGCCAAGTAGTGGCCCTCTCCTACGAGCAGTACTTC.

This sequence joins TRBV29-1 and TRBJ2-7; no reliable D call. The CDR3 consists of 13 residues. Germline assignment: CDR1 SQVTM and CDR2 ANQGSEA. The V end was cut by 0 bases, the J end by 2 bases, with 8 bases between. CDR3 DNA sequence: TGCAGCGTTGAAGAAGACCCGACCTACGAGCAGTACTTC. This encodes CSVEEDPTYEQYF.

This rearrangement joins TRBV24-1 to TRBJ2-1, with TRBD2 matching over 8 bases. The CDR3 is 15 residues long. V lost 3 bases, J lost 9 bases, and 9 bases stayed unmatched. Per the germline V gene, CDR1 is KGHDR and CDR2 is SFDVKD. The CDR3 bases are TGTGCCACCAGTGATCCCTCAAGCGGGAGAAGTGAGCAGTTCTTC. It codes for CATSDPSSGRSEQFF.

The chain has TRBV2 and TRBJ1-5, with D tentatively TRBD1 (6 bases). The length of the CDR3 is 13 residues. Germline CDR1 reads SNHLY; CDR2 reads FYNNEI. Trimming took 7 bases from V and 6 from J, leaving 13 bases between them. The CDR3 sequence: CASKATGIQPQHF. DNA of the CDR3: TGTGCCAGCAAAGCGACAGGTATTCAGCCCCAGCATTTT. Full variable domain (outside the CDR3, taken from reference TRBV2 and TRBJ1-5): EPEVTQTPSHQVTQMGQEVILRCVPISNHLYFYWYRQILGQKVEFLVSFYNNEISEKSEIFDDQFSVERPDGSNFTLKIRSTKLEDSAMYFCASKATGIQPQHFGDGTRLSIL.

The chain employs TRBV7-9 and TRBJ2-1, with D maybe TRBD2 (6 bases). Germline CDR1 is SEHNR and CDR2 is FQNEAQ (reference sequence). The CDR3 has 16 residues. The V and J ends lost 7 bases and 4 bases respectively, with 20 bases between them. CDR3 protein: CASTAREGAGYNEQFF. Here the CDR3 DNA reads TGTGCCAGCACCGCGCGGGAAGGGGCGGGGTACAATGAGCAGTTCTTC.

The V gene is TRBV18, the J gene TRBJ2-7; unclear D gene. This CDR3 has 12 residues. V gave up 2 bases and J gave up 5 bases, with 7 bases separating them. Germline lookup yields CDR1 KGHSH and CDR2 LQKENI. CDR3 DNA: TGTGCCAGCTCACCAACCCGGGACGAGCAGTACTTC. The encoded protein is CASSPTRDEQYF.

The CDR3 region has the DNA TGTGCCAGCAGCCTCTTGGGACTAGCGGAACCAGAGACCCAGTACTTC. It translates to CASSLLGLAEPETQYF. The chain couples TRBV28 to TRBJ2-5, with 11 bases aligning to TRBD2. Trimming removed 6 bases from V and 4 bases from J; junction bases left unmatched: 10. CDR1 and CDR2 from the germline V gene are MDHEN and SYDVKM. This CDR3 has 16 residues.

The chain employs TRBV9 and TRBJ1-1; D uncertain. The CDR3 contains 12 residues. Germline V lookup: CDR1 SGDLS, CDR2 YYNGEE. The V gene lost 3 bases and the J gene lost 1 base, with 4 bases spanning the gap. CDR3 DNA sequence: TGTGCCAGCAGCGCGTCGAACACTGAAGCTTTCTTT. Protein: CASSASNTEAFF. Filled out from reference TRBV9 and TRBJ1-1, the complete variable domain reads DSGVTQTPKHLITATGQRVTLRCSPRSGDLSVYWYQQSLDQGLQFLIQYYNGEERAKGNILERFSAQQFPDLHSELNLSSLELGDSALYFCASSASNTEAFFGQGTRLTVV.

The chain couples TRBV6-5 to TRBJ1-1, with D possibly being TRBD1 (6 bases). The ends were cut back, 6 bases at V and 0 bases at J, with 14 bases in the middle. CDR1 and CDR2 (germline): MNHEY, SVGAGI. The CDR3 contains 15 residues. Written as DNA, the CDR3 is TGTGCCAGCAGCGGAACAGGGAGGGTGAACACTGAAGCTTTCTTT. Protein: CASSGTGRVNTEAFF.

This clone was picked up a small number of times. V usage is TRBV5-6 and J usage is TRBJ1-1; weak D call: TRBD1 (5 bases). With 2 bases removed from V and 8 bases from J, the gap between germline ends came to 16 bases. Per the germline V gene, CDR1 is SGHDT and CDR2 is YYEEEE. The CDR3 loop spans 14 amino acids. The CDR3 spells CASSLTGTLGEAFF. CDR3 DNA sequence: TGTGCCAGCAGCTTAACCGGGACCCTAGGCGAAGCTTTCTTT. Full variable domain (remainder filled in from reference TRBV5-6 and TRBJ1-1): DAGVTQSPTHLIKTRGQQVTLRCSPKSGHDTVSWYQQALGQGPQFIFQYYEEEERQRGNFPDRFSGHQFPNYSSELNVNALLLGDSALYLCASSLTGTLGEAFFGQGTRLTVV.

This clone was observed a few times. The chain links TRBV7-3 to TRBJ1-1; D perhaps matches TRBD1 (5 bases). The CDR3 spans 14 residues. Germline V gene data show CDR1 as SGHTA and CDR2 as FQGTGA. Between the trimmed V and J ends, which lost 4 bases and 1 base, there was a span of 10 bases. CDR3 DNA sequence: TGTGCCAGCAGCTGGAGGGGTCGGAACACTGAAGCTTTCTTT. Protein: CASSWRGRNTEAFF.

V gene TRBV5-1 combines with J gene TRBJ1-2; tentatively, D is TRBD1 (6 bases). V lost 6 bases and J 0 bases, leaving 15 bases between the germline ends. Per germline, CDR1 SGHRS and CDR2 YFSETQ. The CDR3 totals 15 residues. The CDR3 reads CASNPTGLPNYGYTF. CDR3 DNA: TGCGCCAGCAACCCCACAGGGTTACCTAACTATGGCTACACCTTC.

The chain employs TRBV29-1 and TRBJ2-1, with a tentative D call TRBD1 (6 bases). The V and J ends lost 5 bases and 10 bases respectively, with 21 bases between them. The CDR3 length is 14 residues. Per the germline V gene, CDR1 is SQVTM and CDR2 is ANQGSEA. The CDR3 nucleotides read TGCAGCGTTCGGGACACTGGGGGACATGGCGAGCAGTTCTTC. Amino acid sequence: CSVRDTGGHGEQFF.

This clone turned up a few times. In nucleotides, the CDR3 is TGTGCCACCAGCAGAGCGGGGGTTGGGCTAGCGGGAAACACAGATACGCAGTATTTT. This codes for CATSRAGVGLAGNTDTQYF. The V and J genes are TRBV15 and TRBJ2-3, with TRBD2 identical over 9 bases. The V and J ends lost 1 base and 2 bases, in that order; junction bases with no gene match: 13. Germline values: CDR1 LNHNV, CDR2 YYDKDF (reference sequence). The CDR3 contains 19 residues.

This chain uses TRBV7-9 with TRBJ2-5; TRBD1 is a possible D gene (6 bases). The germline gives CDR1 SEHNR, CDR2 FQNEAQ (reference sequence). Trimming removed 4 bases at V and 2 bases at J, with 11 bases between. The CDR3 is 14 residues long. The CDR3 coding sequence is TGTGCCAGCAGCTCGGACAGTCTACAAGAGACCCAGTACTTC. Its protein product is CASSSDSLQETQYF.

The genes are TRBV7-3 and TRBJ2-2; D not certain. Germline CDR1 reads SGHTA; CDR2 reads FQGTGA. The CDR3 spans 15 residues. The ends were cut back, 4 bases at V and 3 bases at J, with 12 bases in the middle. CDR3 residues: CASSSKALDTGELFF. CDR3 coding DNA: TGTGCCAGCAGCTCGAAGGCCCTGGACACCGGGGAGCTGTTTTTT.

The chain recombines TRBV19 with TRBJ2-4; maybe TRBD1 (5 bases). The germline V gene encodes CDR1 LNHDA and CDR2 SQIVND (reference sequence). This CDR3 spans 19 amino acids. Trimming left V 0 bases short and J 3 bases short, with 21 bases between. This chain's CDR3 is CASSIDALTGSRFKNIQYF. Written as DNA, the CDR3 is TGTGCCAGTAGTATAGACGCCCTAACAGGTTCTAGGTTCAAAAACATTCAGTACTTC. The variable domain in full, with the rest retrieved from reference TRBV19 and TRBJ2-4, is DGGITQSPKYLFRKEGQNVTLSCEQNLNHDAMYWYRQDPGQGLRLIYYSQIVNDFQKGDIAEGYSVSREKKESFPLTVTSAQKNPTAFYLCASSIDALTGSRFKNIQYFGAGTRLSVL.

The J gene is TRBJ2-3, the V gene TRBV19; TRBD1 matches 7 bases. V was clipped by 0 bases and J by 3 bases; unmatched bases: 6. The CDR3 loop spans 16 amino acids. CDR1 is LNHDA, CDR2 SQIVND, per germline (reference sequence). The CDR3 sequence: CASSIDGQVLTDTQYF. In nucleotides, the CDR3 is TGTGCCAGTAGTATAGACGGACAGGTCCTTACAGATACGCAGTATTTT.

This rearrangement joins TRBV30 to TRBJ2-2; 9 nucleotides line up with TRBD2. From germline, CDR1 is GTSNPN and CDR2 SVGIG (reference sequence). CDR3 size: 17 residues. V dropped 0 bases and J dropped 1; count of bases not matched to a gene: 6. This chain's CDR3 is CAWSVGGRALNTGELFF. The DNA for the CDR3 is TGTGCCTGGAGTGTAGGCGGGAGGGCCCTGAACACCGGGGAGCTGTTTTTT.

This clone was counted a single time. The chain joins TRBV7-3 to TRBJ2-1; 9 positions match TRBD2. V lost 2 bases, J lost 9 bases, and 11 bases stayed unmatched. The germline V gene encodes CDR1 SGHTA and CDR2 FQGTGA. The CDR3 runs to 16 residues. This chain's CDR3 is CASSLPVSGRRGEQFF. The CDR3 nucleotides are TGTGCCAGCAGCTTACCCGTTAGCGGGAGAAGAGGTGAGCAGTTCTTC.